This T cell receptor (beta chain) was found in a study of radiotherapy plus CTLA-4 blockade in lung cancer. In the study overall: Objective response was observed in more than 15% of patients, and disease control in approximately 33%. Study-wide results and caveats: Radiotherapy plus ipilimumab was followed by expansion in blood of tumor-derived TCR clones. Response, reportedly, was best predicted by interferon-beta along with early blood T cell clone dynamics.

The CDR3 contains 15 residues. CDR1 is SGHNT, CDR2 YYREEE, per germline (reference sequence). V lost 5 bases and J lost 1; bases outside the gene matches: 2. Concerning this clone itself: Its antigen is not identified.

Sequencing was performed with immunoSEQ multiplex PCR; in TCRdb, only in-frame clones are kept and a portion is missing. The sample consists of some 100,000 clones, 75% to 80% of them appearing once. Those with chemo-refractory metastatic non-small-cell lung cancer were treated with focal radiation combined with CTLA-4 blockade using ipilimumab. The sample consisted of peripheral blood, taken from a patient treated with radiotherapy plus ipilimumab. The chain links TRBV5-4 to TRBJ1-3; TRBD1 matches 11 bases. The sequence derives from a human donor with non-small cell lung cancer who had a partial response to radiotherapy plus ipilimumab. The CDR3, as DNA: TGTGCCAGCAGAAGGGACAGGGGGTCTGGAAACACCATATATTTT. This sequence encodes CASRRDRGSGNTIYF. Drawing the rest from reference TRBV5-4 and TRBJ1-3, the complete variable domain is ETGVTQSPTHLIKTRGQQVTLRCSSQSGHNTVSWYQQALGQGPQFIFQYYREEENGRGNFPPRFSGLQFPNYSSELNVNALELDDSALYLCASRRDRGSGNTIYFGEGSWLTVV.